This TCR beta chain was documented in a study of blood T cell repertoires in COVID-19. The CDR3 has 21 residues. The germline CDR1 and CDR2 sequences are LGHDT and YNNKEL (reference sequence). The junction had 23 bases not matched to a gene; V was cut back by 1 base and J by 5 bases. The protocol was immunoSEQ multiplex PCR, while the TCRdb copy is restricted to in-frame clones and leaves out a portion. The sample has 150,000 to 200,000 clones, 65% to 80% seen once. The sequenced sample consisted of PBMCs or T cells enriched from blood (not recorded which). This clonotype was obtained from a woman in her 70s in a cohort exposed to, infected with or recovered from COVID-19 (not recorded which). The V gene is TRBV3-1 (or the pseudogene TRBV3-2), the J gene TRBJ2-7, with 10 positions matching TRBD2. The CDR3 protein is CASSQGPRSSGRATARNEQYF. The CDR3 DNA reads TGTGCCAGCAGCCAAGGTCCTCGATCAAGCGGGAGGGCCACAGCGAGAAACGAGCAGTACTTC.